Each of the 12 T cell receptor beta chains below was sequenced from the same sample in a study of a mutant IDH1 vaccine in newly diagnosed glioma. Time point: baseline, week 1 (first vaccination visit). Described treatment: pre-vaccination baseline after standard-of-care therapy. Clones were read by immunoSEQ multiplex PCR, and TCRdb kept only the in-frame ones, dropping some. The sample lists about 59,000 clones, about 91% occurring once. Sequencing used PBMCs, obtained from a glioma patient treated with radiotherapy, temozolomide or both. These receptors originate from a man aged 50 to 60 with glioma.

J is TRBJ2-1 and V is TRBV5-6; no reliable D call. Germline-derived CDR1 and CDR2 are SGHDT and YYEEEE. The ends were cut back, 4 bases at V and 1 base at J, with 9 bases in the middle. The CDR3 sequence is 14 residues long. The CDR3 DNA is TGTGCCAGCAGCCCCGTGAGGTCCTACAATGAGCAGTTCTTC. This translates into CASSPVRSYNEQFF.

The chain couples TRBV18 to TRBJ2-5; D perhaps matches TRBD2 (5 bases). The V gene lost 6 bases and the J gene lost 2 bases, with 16 bases spanning the gap. The CDR3 totals 15 residues. CDR1 is KGHSH, CDR2 LQKENI, per germline. Here the CDR3 reads CASSPLRSGQETQYF. CDR3 nucleotides: TGTGCCAGCTCGCCCCTGAGAAGCGGACAAGAGACCCAGTACTTC.

The chain couples TRBV5-6 to TRBJ2-7, with D tentatively TRBD1 or TRBD2 (5 bases each). Germline V CDR1 and CDR2: SGHDT, YYEEEE. Deletions cut 4 bases from V and 3 bases from J, with 17 bases between. The CDR3 is 15 amino acids. CDR3 sequence (DNA): TGTGCCAGCAGCCAGCCGGGACGGCCTCTCTACGAGCAGTACTTC. Its protein product is CASSQPGRPLYEQYF.

This clone was observed a single time. The rearrangement links TRBV2 to TRBJ1-5; D may be TRBD1 (5 bases). CDR1 SNHLY and CDR2 FYNNEI come from the germline V gene. Trimming pared 2 bases from V and 3 bases from J, leaving 8 bases between. This CDR3 is 14 amino acids long. The CDR3: CASSEQGYNQPQHF. The CDR3 bases are TGTGCCAGCAGTGAACAGGGTTACAATCAGCCCCAGCATTTT. Full variable domain (remainder filled in from reference TRBV2 and TRBJ1-5): EPEVTQTPSHQVTQMGQEVILRCVPISNHLYFYWYRQILGQKVEFLVSFYNNEISEKSEIFDDQFSVERPDGSNFTLKIRSTKLEDSAMYFCASSEQGYNQPQHFGDGTRLSIL.

The chain uses TRBV5-1 and TRBJ2-3, with no clear D. Germline V gene data show CDR1 as SGHRS and CDR2 as YFSETQ. The CDR3 sequence is 14 residues long. V lost 4 bases, J lost 4 bases, and 13 bases lay in between. The CDR3 sequence is CASSPGSSADTQYF. The CDR3 DNA reads TGCGCCAGCAGCCCCGGATCGAGTGCAGATACGCAGTATTTT. Using reference TRBV5-1 and TRBJ2-3 for the parts outside the CDR3, the full variable domain is KAGVTQTPRYLIKTRGQQVTLSCSPISGHRSVSWYQQTPGQGLQFLFEYFSETQRNKGNFPGRFSGRQFSNSRSEMNVSTLELGDSALYLCASSPGSSADTQYFGPGTRLTVL.

The V gene is TRBV29-1, the J gene TRBJ1-1; 9 bases are a match to TRBD1. CDR1 SQVTM and CDR2 ANQGSEA come from the germline V gene. The CDR3 spans 15 residues. After removal of 5 bases from V and 7 bases from J, the junction contained 14 bases not matched to a gene. The CDR3, as DNA: TGCAGCGTTCCGTGGAAAAAACAGGGGGCAGGTGAAGCTTTCTTT. Translating it yields CSVPWKKQGAGEAFF.

This clone was counted a single time. V and J are TRBV10-3 and TRBJ1-1, with D possibly being TRBD1 (6 bases). V shed 4 bases and J shed 2 bases, with 11 bases lying between them. This CDR3 contains 14 residues. The V gene's germline CDR1 is ENHRY and CDR2 SYGVKD. Here the CDR3 reads CAISVGAQNTEAFF. In DNA, the CDR3 is TGTGCCATCAGTGTGGGGGCGCAAAACACTGAAGCTTTCTTT.

This chain links TRBV5-1 with TRBJ2-1; 7 bases match TRBD2. J lost 8 bases, V lost 4 bases, and 18 bases had no gene match. Germline lookup yields CDR1 SGHRS and CDR2 YFSETQ. The CDR3 sequence is 17 residues long. The CDR3 DNA sequence: TGCGCCAGCAGCCTTACCGGGACTACCCGAACCTCCTATGAGCAGTTCTTC. Translating it yields CASSLTGTTRTSYEQFF.

The V gene is TRBV4-1, the J gene TRBJ1-6, with 9 bases that match TRBD1. CDR3 length equals 17 residues. Germline assignment: CDR1 MGHRA and CDR2 YSYEKL. Trimming cost V 1 base and J 10 bases; bases outside gene matches: 11. CDR3 bases: TGCGCCAGCAGCCAAGGCTGGGACAGGGTATTCCTGTCACCCCTCCACTTT. Protein product: CASSQGWDRVFLSPLHF.

The chain employs TRBV7-8 and TRBJ2-2, with TRBD2 matching over 13 bases. The V and J ends lost 5 bases and 1 base, in that order; junction bases with no gene match: 7. The germline CDR1 and CDR2 sequences are SGHVS and FQNEAQ. This CDR3 has 18 amino acids. The CDR3 protein is CASSASGLAGKNTGELFF. CDR3 nucleotide sequence: TGTGCCAGCAGCGCCTCGGGACTAGCGGGAAAGAACACCGGGGAGCTGTTTTTT.

J is TRBJ1-1 and V is TRBV5-1; possible D gene TRBD1, 6 bases. Germline CDR1 reads SGHRS; CDR2 reads YFSETQ. The CDR3 extends over 15 amino acids. With 0 bases removed from V and 5 bases from J, the gap between germline ends came to 14 bases. CDR3 sequence: CASSLAGARGTEAFF. As DNA, the CDR3 is TGCGCCAGCAGCTTGGCGGGGGCGAGGGGAACTGAAGCTTTCTTT.

Worth noting for this clone: Other DNA sequences from this sample encode an identical CDR3 as well. The chain links TRBV5-5 to TRBJ2-2, with D maybe TRBD1 (8 bases). The germline gives CDR1 SGHKS, CDR2 YYEKEE (reference sequence). V lost 4 bases, J lost 1 base, and 11 bases lay in between. The CDR3 is made up of 15 amino acids. The CDR3 sequence is CASSSGTGNTGELFF. The CDR3 DNA reads TGTGCCAGCAGCAGCGGGACAGGGAACACCGGGGAGCTGTTTTTT.